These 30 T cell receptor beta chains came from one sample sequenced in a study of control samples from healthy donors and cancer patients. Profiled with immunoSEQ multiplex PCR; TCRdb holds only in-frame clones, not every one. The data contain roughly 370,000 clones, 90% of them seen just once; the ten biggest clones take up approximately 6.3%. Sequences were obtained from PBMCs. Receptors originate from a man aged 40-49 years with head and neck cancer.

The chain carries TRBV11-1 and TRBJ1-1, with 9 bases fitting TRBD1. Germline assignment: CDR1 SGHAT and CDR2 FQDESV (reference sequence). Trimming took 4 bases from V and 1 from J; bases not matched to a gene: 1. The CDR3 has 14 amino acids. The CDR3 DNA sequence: TGTGCCAGCAGCTCGGGACAGGGGAACACTGAAGCTTTCTTT. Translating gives CASSSGQGNTEAFF.

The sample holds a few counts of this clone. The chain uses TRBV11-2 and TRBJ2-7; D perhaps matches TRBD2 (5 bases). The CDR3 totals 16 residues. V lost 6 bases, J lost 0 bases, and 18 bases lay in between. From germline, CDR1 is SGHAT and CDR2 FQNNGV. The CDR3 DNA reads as TGTGCCAGCAGTCCCGCGGGCGCGGGTAGCTCCTACGAGCAGTACTTC. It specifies CASSPAGAGSSYEQYF.

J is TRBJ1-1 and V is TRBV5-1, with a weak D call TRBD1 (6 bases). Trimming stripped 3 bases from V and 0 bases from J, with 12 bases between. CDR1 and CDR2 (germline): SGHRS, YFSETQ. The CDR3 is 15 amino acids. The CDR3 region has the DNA TGCGCCAGCAGCTGGGGACAAACAATGAACACTGAAGCTTTCTTT. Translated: CASSWGQTMNTEAFF.

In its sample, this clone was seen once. The CDR3 is CASSPTWHGTVEQYF. CDR3 DNA: TGTGCCAGCAGCCCCACCTGGCATGGTACCGTGGAGCAGTACTTC. The chain joins TRBV7-9 to TRBJ2-7, with D uncertain. V shed 5 bases and J shed 7 bases, with 21 bases lying between them. The germline V gene has CDR1 SEHNR and CDR2 FQNEAQ (reference sequence). The CDR3 contains 15 residues.

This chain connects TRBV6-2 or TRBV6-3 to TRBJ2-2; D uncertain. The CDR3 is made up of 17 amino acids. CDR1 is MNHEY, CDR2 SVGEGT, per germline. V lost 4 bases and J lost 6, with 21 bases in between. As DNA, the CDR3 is TGTGCCAGCAGTTCCCTTCTTAAGGACGTTACACCCGGGGAGCTGTTTTTT. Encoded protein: CASSSLLKDVTPGELFF.

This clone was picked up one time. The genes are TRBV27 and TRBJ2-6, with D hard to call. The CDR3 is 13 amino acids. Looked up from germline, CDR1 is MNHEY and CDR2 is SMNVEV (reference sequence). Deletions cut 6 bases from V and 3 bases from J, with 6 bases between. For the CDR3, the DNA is TGTGCCAGCAGGGGAAGTGGGGCCAACGTCCTGACTTTC. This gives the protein CASRGSGANVLTF.

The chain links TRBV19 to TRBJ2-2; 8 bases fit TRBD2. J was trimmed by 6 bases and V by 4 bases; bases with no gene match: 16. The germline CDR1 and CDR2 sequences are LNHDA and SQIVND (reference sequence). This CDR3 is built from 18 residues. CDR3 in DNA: TGTGCCAGTAGTACCACAGGACCTAGCTGGCGGGGGGCCGGGGAGCTGTTTTTT. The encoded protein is CASSTTGPSWRGAGELFF.

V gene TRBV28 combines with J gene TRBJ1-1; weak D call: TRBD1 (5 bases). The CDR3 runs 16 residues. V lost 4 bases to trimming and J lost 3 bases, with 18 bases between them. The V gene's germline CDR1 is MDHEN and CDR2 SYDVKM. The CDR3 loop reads CASSSGKYGGDTEAFF. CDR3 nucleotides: TGTGCCAGCAGTTCCGGAAAATACGGAGGGGACACTGAAGCTTTCTTT.

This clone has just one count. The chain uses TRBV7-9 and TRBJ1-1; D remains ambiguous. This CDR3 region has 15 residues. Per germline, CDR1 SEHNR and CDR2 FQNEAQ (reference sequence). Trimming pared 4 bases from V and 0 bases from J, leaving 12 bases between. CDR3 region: CASSSRPGMNTEAFF. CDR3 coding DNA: TGTGCCAGCAGCTCAAGACCCGGGATGAACACTGAAGCTTTCTTT. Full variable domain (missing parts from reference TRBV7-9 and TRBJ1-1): DTGVSQNPRHKITKRGQNVTFRCDPISEHNRLYWYRQTLGQGPEFLTYFQNEAQLEKSRLLSDRFSAERPKGSFSTLEIQRTEQGDSAMYLCASSSRPGMNTEAFFGQGTRLTVV.

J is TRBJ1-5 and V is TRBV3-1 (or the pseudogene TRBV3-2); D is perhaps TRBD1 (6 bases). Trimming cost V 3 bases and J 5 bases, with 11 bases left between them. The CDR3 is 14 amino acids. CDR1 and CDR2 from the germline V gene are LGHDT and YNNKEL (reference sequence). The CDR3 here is CASSQGHKDQPQHF. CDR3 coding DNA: TGTGCCAGCAGCCAGGGACACAAGGATCAGCCCCAGCATTTT.

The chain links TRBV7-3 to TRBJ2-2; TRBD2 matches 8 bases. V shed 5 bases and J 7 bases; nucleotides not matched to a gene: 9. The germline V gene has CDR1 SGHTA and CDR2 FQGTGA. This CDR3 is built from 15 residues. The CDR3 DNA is TGTGCCAGCAGCCCCAACGGGGGGGCTGGCGGGGAGCTGTTTTTT. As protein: CASSPNGGAGGELFF.

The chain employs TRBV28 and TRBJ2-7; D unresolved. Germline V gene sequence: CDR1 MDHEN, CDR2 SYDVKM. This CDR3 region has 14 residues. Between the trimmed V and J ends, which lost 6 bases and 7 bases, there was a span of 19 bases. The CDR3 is CASSLWTVLQEQYF. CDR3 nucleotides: TGTGCCAGCAGCCTGTGGACGGTCTTACAGGAGCAGTACTTC.

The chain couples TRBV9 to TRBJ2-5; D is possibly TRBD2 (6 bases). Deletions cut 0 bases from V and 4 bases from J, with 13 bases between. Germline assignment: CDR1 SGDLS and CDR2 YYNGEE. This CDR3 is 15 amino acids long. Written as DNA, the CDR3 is TGTGCCAGCAGCGTAGGTGGAGGGAACACAGAGACCCAGTACTTC. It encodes CASSVGGGNTETQYF.

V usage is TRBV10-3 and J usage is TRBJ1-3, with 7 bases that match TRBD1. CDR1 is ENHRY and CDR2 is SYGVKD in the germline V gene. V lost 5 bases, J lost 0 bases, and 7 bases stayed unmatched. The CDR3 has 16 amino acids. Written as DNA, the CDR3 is TGTGCCATCAGTTCCCGACAGGGAGCCTCTGGAAACACCATATATTTT. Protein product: CAISSRQGASGNTIYF.

Here the CDR3 DNA reads TGTGCCAGCAGCTTCGGGACTAGCGTTCAAGAGACCCAGTACTTC. Amino acids: CASSFGTSVQETQYF. This sequence joins TRBV5-5 and TRBJ2-5; TRBD2 matches at 10 bases. This CDR3 contains 15 residues. The junction had 3 bases not matched to a gene; V was cut back by 2 bases and J by 2 bases. Germline loops: CDR1 SGHKS, CDR2 YYEKEE (reference sequence).

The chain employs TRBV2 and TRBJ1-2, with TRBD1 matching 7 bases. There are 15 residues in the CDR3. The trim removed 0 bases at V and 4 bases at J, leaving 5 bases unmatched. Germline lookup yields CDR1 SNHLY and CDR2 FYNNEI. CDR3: CASSEANRGGYGYTF. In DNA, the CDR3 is TGTGCCAGCAGTGAAGCAAACAGGGGCGGCTATGGCTACACCTTC.

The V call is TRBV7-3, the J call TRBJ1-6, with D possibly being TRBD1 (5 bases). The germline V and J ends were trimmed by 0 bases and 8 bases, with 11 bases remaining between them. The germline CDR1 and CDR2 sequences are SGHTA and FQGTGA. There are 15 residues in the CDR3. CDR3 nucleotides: TGTGCCAGCAGCTTAACGTCAGGGAATGATTCACCCCTCCACTTT. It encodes CASSLTSGNDSPLHF.

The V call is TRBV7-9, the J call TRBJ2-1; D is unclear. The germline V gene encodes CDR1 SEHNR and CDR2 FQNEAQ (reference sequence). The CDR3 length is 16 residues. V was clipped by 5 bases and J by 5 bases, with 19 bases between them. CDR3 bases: TGTGCCAGCAGCCCCACGCCTTGGGGTAAGAACAATGAGCAGTTCTTC. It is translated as CASSPTPWGKNNEQFF.

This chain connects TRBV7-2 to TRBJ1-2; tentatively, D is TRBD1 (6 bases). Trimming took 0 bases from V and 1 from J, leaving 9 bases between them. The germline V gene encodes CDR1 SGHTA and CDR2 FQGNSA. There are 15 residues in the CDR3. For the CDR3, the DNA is TGTGCCAGCAGCTTAGCTACAGGGTTTAACTATGGCTACACCTTC. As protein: CASSLATGFNYGYTF.

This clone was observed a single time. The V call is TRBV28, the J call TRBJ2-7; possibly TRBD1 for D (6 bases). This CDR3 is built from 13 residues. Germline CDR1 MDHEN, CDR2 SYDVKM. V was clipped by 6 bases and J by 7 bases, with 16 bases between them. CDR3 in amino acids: CASSLDSAREQYF. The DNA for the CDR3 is TGTGCCAGCAGCCTGGACAGCGCAAGAGAGCAGTACTTC.

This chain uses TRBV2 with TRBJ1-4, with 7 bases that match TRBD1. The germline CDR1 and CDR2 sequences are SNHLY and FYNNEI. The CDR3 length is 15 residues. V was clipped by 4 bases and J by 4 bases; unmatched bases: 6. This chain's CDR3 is CASSAQGGINEKLFF. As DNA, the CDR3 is TGTGCCAGCAGTGCCCAGGGGGGGATTAATGAAAAACTGTTTTTT.

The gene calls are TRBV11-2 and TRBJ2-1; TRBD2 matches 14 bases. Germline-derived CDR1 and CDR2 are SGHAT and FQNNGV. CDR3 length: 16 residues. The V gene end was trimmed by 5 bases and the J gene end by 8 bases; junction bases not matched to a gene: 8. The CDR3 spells CASSPKGLAGVDEQFF. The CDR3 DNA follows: TGTGCCAGCAGCCCAAAGGGACTAGCGGGAGTCGATGAGCAGTTCTTC.

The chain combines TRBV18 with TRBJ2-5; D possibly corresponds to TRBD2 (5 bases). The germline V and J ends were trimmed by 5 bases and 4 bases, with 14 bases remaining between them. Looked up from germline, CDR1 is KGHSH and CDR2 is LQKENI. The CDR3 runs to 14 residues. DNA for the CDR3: TGTGCCAGCTCAGCTCTTCGGGGTCTAGAGACCCAGTACTTC. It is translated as CASSALRGLETQYF.

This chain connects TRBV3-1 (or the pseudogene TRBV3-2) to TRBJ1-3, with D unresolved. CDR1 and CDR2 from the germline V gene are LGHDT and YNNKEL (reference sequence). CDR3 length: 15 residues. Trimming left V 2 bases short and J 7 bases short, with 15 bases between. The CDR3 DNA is TGTGCCAGCAGCCAATGGCGGCAGGACGGGAACACCATATATTTT. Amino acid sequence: CASSQWRQDGNTIYF.

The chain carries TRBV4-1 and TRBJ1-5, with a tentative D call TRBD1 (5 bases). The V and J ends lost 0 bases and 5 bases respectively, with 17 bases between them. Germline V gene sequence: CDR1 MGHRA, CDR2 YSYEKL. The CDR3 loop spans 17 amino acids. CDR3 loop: CASSQDPGNYIHQPQHF. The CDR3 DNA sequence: TGCGCCAGCAGCCAAGATCCAGGGAATTACATTCATCAGCCCCAGCATTTT.

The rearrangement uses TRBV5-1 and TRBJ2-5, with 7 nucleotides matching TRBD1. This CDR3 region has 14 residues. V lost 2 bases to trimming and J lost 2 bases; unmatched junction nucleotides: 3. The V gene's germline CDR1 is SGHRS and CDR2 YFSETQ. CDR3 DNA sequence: TGCGCCAGCAGCTTTGACAGGGAGCAAGAGACCCAGTACTTC. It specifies CASSFDREQETQYF.

CDR3 sequence: CASSPGQISAGELFF. The CDR3 DNA follows: TGTGCCAGCTCACCGGGACAGATTTCCGCCGGGGAGCTGTTTTTT. The chain joins TRBV18 to TRBJ2-2; 7 nucleotides match TRBD1. The CDR3 extends over 15 amino acids. Germline V lookup: CDR1 KGHSH, CDR2 LQKENI. J gave up 6 bases and V 3 bases, and 7 bases lay outside the gene matches.

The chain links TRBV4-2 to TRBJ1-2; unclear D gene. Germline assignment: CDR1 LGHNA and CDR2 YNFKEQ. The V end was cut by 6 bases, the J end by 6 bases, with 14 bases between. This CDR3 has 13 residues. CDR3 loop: CASSLQGGDGYTF. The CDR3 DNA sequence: TGTGCCAGCAGTCTCCAAGGCGGGGATGGCTACACCTTC.

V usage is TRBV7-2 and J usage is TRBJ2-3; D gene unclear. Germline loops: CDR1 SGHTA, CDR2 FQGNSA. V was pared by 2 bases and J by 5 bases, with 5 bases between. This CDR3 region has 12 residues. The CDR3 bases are TGTGCCAGCAGCTTAAAAAGAGATACGCAGTATTTT. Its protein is CASSLKRDTQYF. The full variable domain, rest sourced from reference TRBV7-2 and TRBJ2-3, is GAGVSQSPSNKVTEKGKDVELRCDPISGHTALYWYRQSLGQGLEFLIYFQGNSAPDKSGLPSDRFSAERTGGSVSTLTIQRTQQEDSAVYLCASSLKRDTQYFGPGTRLTVL.

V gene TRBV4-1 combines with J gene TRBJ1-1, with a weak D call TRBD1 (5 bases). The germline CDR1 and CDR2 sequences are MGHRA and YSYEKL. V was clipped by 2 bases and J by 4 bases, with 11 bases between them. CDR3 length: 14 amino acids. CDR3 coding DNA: TGCGCCAGCAGCCAAACTCTGAGGGGCACTGAAGCTTTCTTT. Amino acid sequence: CASSQTLRGTEAFF.